A single sample gave rise to the 30 T cell receptor beta chains below, sequenced in a study of T cell repertoires in cytomegalovirus infection. TCRdb analysed the reads with MiXCR anew, one entry per CDR3 protein. The profile covers some 390,000 distinct CDR3 sequences, with 15% to 20% appearing a single time and approximately 10% taken by the ten largest. Material for sequencing was PBMCs. These receptors originate from a human donor in good health (CMV status not recorded). Some clones in this sample may be carry-over from other donors' samples.

The CDR3 loop reads CASSQQSRVATNEKLFF. The CDR3, as DNA: TGTGCCAGCAGCCAACAATCCAGGGTCGCAACTAATGAAAAACTGTTTTTT. This chain uses TRBV11-2 with TRBJ1-4, with D tentatively TRBD1 (5 bases). The CDR3 length is 17 residues. V gave up 5 bases and J gave up 0 bases, with 16 bases separating them. Per the germline V gene, CDR1 is SGHAT and CDR2 is FQNNGV.

This clonotype appeared many times. The V gene is TRBV7-2, the J gene TRBJ1-4; 10 nucleotides agree with TRBD1. Germline loops: CDR1 SGHTA, CDR2 FQGNSA. V lost 1 base, J lost 7 bases, and 6 bases stayed unmatched. The CDR3 has 16 amino acids. CDR3 DNA sequence: TGTGCCAGCAGCTTAGTATTTTGGGACAGGGGTGAAAAACTGTTTTTT. Its protein is CASSLVFWDRGEKLFF.

In its sample, this clonotype was seen many times. This rearrangement joins TRBV7-2 to TRBJ1-6; TRBD1 matches 7 bases. This CDR3 is built from 16 residues. Germline assignment: CDR1 SGHTA and CDR2 FQGNSA. V shed 5 bases, J shed 0 bases, and the junction held 4 bases outside the gene matches. CDR3 residues: CASSLRDSSYNSPLHF. The CDR3 region has the DNA TGTGCCAGCAGCCTCCGGGACAGCTCCTATAATTCACCCCTCCACTTT.

The chain has TRBV2 and TRBJ2-3; D gene unclear. V was pared by 4 bases and J by 1 base, with 9 bases between. Germline lookup yields CDR1 SNHLY and CDR2 FYNNEI. The CDR3 runs to 14 residues. The CDR3 here is CASSVYSRTDTQYF. The CDR3 coding sequence is TGTGCCAGCAGTGTATACAGTCGCACAGATACGCAGTATTTT.

The chain links TRBV20-1 to TRBJ1-1; 7 nucleotides match TRBD1. V shed 3 bases, J shed 2 bases, and the junction held 3 bases outside the gene matches. This CDR3 has 13 amino acids. Germline CDR1 reads DFQATT; CDR2 reads SNEGSKA (reference sequence). CDR3 sequence (DNA): TGCAGTGCTAGCCGACAGGGAAACACTGAAGCTTTCTTT. This translates into CSASRQGNTEAFF.

This clonotype was detected a few times. The gene calls are TRBV6-2 or TRBV6-3 and TRBJ2-5, with D possibly TRBD2 on 5 matching bases. V was clipped by 5 bases and J by 4 bases, with 17 bases between them. Germline V gives CDR1 MNHEY, CDR2 SVGEGT. The CDR3 is 15 residues long. The CDR3 DNA reads as TGTGCCAGCAGTAAACGCCCTTCGGGAAGAGAGACCCAGTACTTC. It yields the protein CASSKRPSGRETQYF.

This clonotype showed up just once. The V and J genes are TRBV19 and TRBJ1-1; 10 nucleotides match TRBD1. The CDR3 extends over 14 amino acids. V lost 6 bases to trimming and J lost 5 bases; unmatched junction nucleotides: 6. Germline CDR1 reads LNHDA; CDR2 reads SQIVND (reference sequence). DNA for the CDR3: TGTGCCAGTAGAAGGGACAGGGGAGGTACTGAAGCTTTCTTT. Encoded protein: CASRRDRGGTEAFF.

This clonotype has a count of ten or more. This rearrangement joins TRBV2 to TRBJ1-1; D unresolved. The germline CDR1 and CDR2 sequences are SNHLY and FYNNEI. The V end lost 6 bases, the J end lost 5 bases, and 13 bases lay between the germline ends. The CDR3 is 13 residues long. Here the CDR3 reads CASRQTPQTEAFF. The CDR3, as DNA: TGTGCCAGCAGACAGACCCCGCAAACTGAAGCTTTCTTT.

The sample holds a few counts of this clonotype. The rearrangement joins TRBV29-1 to TRBJ2-3, with D tentatively TRBD1 (5 bases). The CDR3 is 14 amino acids. Germline V CDR1 and CDR2: SQVTM, ANQGSEA. The germline V and J ends were trimmed by 4 bases and 3 bases, with 14 bases remaining between them. CDR3 nucleotide sequence: TGCAGCGTTGTAAGGCGAAAGGGGACAGATACGCAGTATTTT. Its protein product is CSVVRRKGTDTQYF.

V is TRBV11-2 and J is TRBJ2-4; D uncertain. Per the germline V gene, CDR1 is SGHAT and CDR2 is FQNNGV. Trimming shortened V by 5 bases and J by 7 bases, and 15 bases separated the two germline ends. CDR3 length equals 14 residues. The CDR3 DNA sequence: TGTGCCAGCAGCCCGGACCTATTTGTGAACATTCAGTACTTC. Residues: CASSPDLFVNIQYF.

This chain joins TRBV11-2 and TRBJ2-3, with D hard to call. Germline CDR1 and CDR2: SGHAT and FQNNGV. The CDR3 contains 17 residues. The V end lost 2 bases, the J end lost 0 bases, and 15 bases lay between the germline ends. This CDR3 is CASSLLVGSGSTDTQYF. DNA for the CDR3: TGTGCCAGCAGCTTACTAGTGGGATCGGGTAGCACAGATACGCAGTATTTT.

This clonotype showed up many times. V usage is TRBV7-2 and J usage is TRBJ2-2; 8 nucleotides align to TRBD2. With 4 bases clipped from V and 0 bases from J, the junction kept 7 bases outside the gene matches. The CDR3 has 17 amino acids. Germline CDR1 reads SGHTA; CDR2 reads FQGNSA. The CDR3 DNA reads as TGTGCCAGCAGCTCTCGCCGTAGCGGGACGAACACCGGGGAGCTGTTTTTT. Amino acid sequence: CASSSRRSGTNTGELFF.

This clonotype was detected only a few times. The chain combines TRBV6-1 with TRBJ2-1; the match to TRBD2 covers 11 bases. The germline V gene encodes CDR1 MNHNS and CDR2 SASEGT. The CDR3 covers 14 residues. After removal of 6 bases from V and 5 bases from J, the junction contained 3 bases not matched to a gene. In DNA form, the CDR3 reads TGTGCCAGCAGAGTTAGCGGGGGGGACAATGAGCAGTTCTTC. This gives the protein CASRVSGGDNEQFF.

The chain has TRBV5-8 and TRBJ2-6; 8 bases fit TRBD1. Germline V gene data show CDR1 as SGHTS and CDR2 as YDEGEE. Trimming took 4 bases from V and 2 from J; bases not matched to a gene: 14. CDR3 length: 19 amino acids. Written as DNA, the CDR3 is TGTGCCAGCAGCACCGTTCCGGGACAGGTGCTGACTGGGGCCAACGTCCTGACTTTC. Amino acids: CASSTVPGQVLTGANVLTF.

This clonotype was seen ten or more times. The V call is TRBV7-8, the J call TRBJ1-1; TRBD1 matches at 7 bases. This CDR3 comprises 14 residues. Germline-derived CDR1 and CDR2 are SGHVS and FQNEAQ. The V and J ends lost 6 bases and 3 bases, in that order; junction bases with no gene match: 7. CDR3 DNA: TGTGCCAGCAGTTTCTCAGGGGGGGACACTGAAGCTTTCTTT. Amino acid sequence: CASSFSGGDTEAFF. Full variable domain (missing parts from reference TRBV7-8 and TRBJ1-1): GAGVSQSPRYKVAKRGQDVALRCDPISGHVSLFWYQQALGQGPEFLTYFQNEAQLDKSGLPSDRFFAERPEGSVSTLKIQRTQQEDSAVYLCASSFSGGDTEAFFGQGTRLTVV.

The CDR3 region is CASSNPRASGYNEQFF. The CDR3 nucleotides read TGTGCCAGCAGCAACCCCCGGGCTAGCGGTTACAATGAGCAGTTCTTC. V and J are TRBV12-3 or TRBV12-4 and TRBJ2-1, with TRBD2 matching over 7 bases. J lost 4 bases, V lost 6 bases, and 12 bases had no gene match. The CDR3 length is 16 residues.

This chain uses TRBV20-1 with TRBJ2-3; D gene unclear. CDR3 length: 12 amino acids. V lost 3 bases to trimming and J lost 0 bases, with 4 bases between them. Germline values: CDR1 DFQATT, CDR2 SNEGSKA (reference sequence). The CDR3 protein is CSASPSTDTQYF. As DNA, the CDR3 is TGCAGTGCTAGCCCTAGCACAGATACGCAGTATTTT.

This clonotype was seen a handful of times. The chain couples TRBV11-2 to TRBJ2-4, with D possibly being TRBD1 or TRBD2 (6 bases each). Looked up from germline, CDR1 is SGHAT and CDR2 is FQNNGV. This CDR3 has 15 residues. Between the trimmed V and J ends, which lost 3 bases and 7 bases, there was a span of 16 bases. The CDR3 loop reads CASSFGGQRLNIQYF. The CDR3 nucleotides are TGTGCCAGCAGCTTCGGGGGCCAGCGGTTGAACATTCAGTACTTC.

V gene TRBV28 combines with J gene TRBJ1-1; the D gene is possibly TRBD1 (5 bases). The V end lost 7 bases, the J end lost 4 bases, and 13 bases lay between the germline ends. CDR1 and CDR2 (germline): MDHEN, SYDVKM. The CDR3 sequence is 13 residues long. The CDR3 loop is CASTYEGITEAFF. CDR3 DNA: TGTGCCAGCACTTACGAGGGGATCACTGAAGCTTTCTTT.

The CDR3: CASSQGWGASYGYTF. The CDR3, as DNA: TGCGCCAGCAGCCAAGGTTGGGGGGCTTCCTATGGCTACACCTTC. The genes are TRBV4-1 and TRBJ1-2, with TRBD1 as a possible D gene (6 bases). Trimming took 1 base from V and 4 from J, leaving 13 bases between them. Per the germline V gene, CDR1 is MGHRA and CDR2 is YSYEKL. CDR3 length: 15 amino acids.

The chain recombines TRBV2 with TRBJ2-7, with 8 bases fitting TRBD2. The trim removed 6 bases at V and 5 bases at J, leaving 6 bases unmatched. From germline, CDR1 is SNHLY and CDR2 FYNNEI. The CDR3 consists of 13 residues. The CDR3 sequence is CASRTSGRDEQYF. CDR3 nucleotides: TGTGCCAGCAGAACTAGCGGCAGGGACGAGCAGTACTTC.

This chain connects TRBV20-1 to TRBJ2-1; the match to TRBD1 covers 8 bases. Germline assignment: CDR1 DFQATT and CDR2 SNEGSKA (reference sequence). The CDR3 covers 16 residues. V trimming: 0 bases; J trimming: 3 bases; junction bases outside the gene matches: 7. The CDR3 DNA sequence: TGCAGTGCTAGAGATGGGGGACAGGACAACTACAATGAGCAGTTCTTC. Residues: CSARDGGQDNYNEQFF.

This clonotype was recorded at least ten times. The rearrangement joins TRBV24-1 to TRBJ2-4, with D maybe TRBD2 (6 bases). V lost 3 bases, J lost 5 bases, and 10 bases lay in between. This CDR3 is built from 14 residues. Germline V CDR1 and CDR2: KGHDR, SFDVKD. The CDR3 region has the DNA TGTGCCACCAGTGATCCAAGGAGGGAAAACATTCAGTACTTC. Amino acids: CATSDPRRENIQYF.

The chain is built from TRBV2 and TRBJ2-5; TRBD2 matches at 10 bases. Germline trimming cut 4 bases from V and 5 bases from J; bases unmatched to any gene: 10. Germline V CDR1 and CDR2: SNHLY, FYNNEI. This CDR3 is built from 16 residues. CDR3 coding DNA: TGTGCCAGCAGTGCCGAAACTAGCGGGGCTGGGGAGACCCAGTACTTC. Amino acids: CASSAETSGAGETQYF.

J is TRBJ1-1 and V is TRBV12-3 or TRBV12-4; D gene ambiguous. The germline V and J ends were trimmed by 4 bases and 2 bases, with 5 bases remaining between them. This CDR3 is built from 12 residues. CDR3 sequence (DNA): TGTGCCAGCAGTTCGTTTAACACTGAAGCTTTCTTT. Translating it yields CASSSFNTEAFF.

This clonotype came up many times. The gene calls are TRBV20-1 and TRBJ2-3, with 8 bases lining up with TRBD1. Germline CDR1 DFQATT, CDR2 SNEGSKA (reference sequence). V lost 6 bases, J lost 0 bases, and 8 bases stayed unmatched. The CDR3 is 15 amino acids. The CDR3 reads CSAPDRVTSTDTQYF. The CDR3 region has the DNA TGCAGTGCACCGGACAGGGTAACTAGCACAGATACGCAGTATTTT.

The rearrangement links TRBV4-1 to TRBJ1-4; TRBD1 aligns across 11 bases. The CDR3 is 22 residues long. Looked up from germline, CDR1 is MGHRA and CDR2 is YSYEKL. Germline trimming cut 0 bases from V and 6 bases from J; bases unmatched to any gene: 21. In DNA form, the CDR3 reads TGCGCCAGCAGCCAAGATTTTTTCGTCCATAGGAGGACAGGGGGCTTTGATGAAAAACTGTTTTTT. It yields the protein CASSQDFFVHRRTGGFDEKLFF.

The chain employs TRBV7-9 and TRBJ1-5, with D perhaps matching TRBD1 (6 bases). The germline V and J ends were trimmed by 5 bases and 5 bases, with 10 bases remaining between them. Germline assignment: CDR1 SEHNR and CDR2 FQNEAQ (reference sequence). The CDR3 covers 13 residues. The CDR3 nucleotides are TGTGCCAGCAGCGGCAGACAGGATCAGCCCCAGCATTTT. This sequence encodes CASSGRQDQPQHF. The full variable domain, with the rest looked up from reference TRBV7-9 and TRBJ1-5, is DTGVSQNPRHKITKRGQNVTFRCDPISEHNRLYWYRQTLGQGPEFLTYFQNEAQLEKSRLLSDRFSAERPKGSFSTLEIQRTEQGDSAMYLCASSGRQDQPQHFGDGTRLSIL.

This clonotype occurred a few times. The chain combines TRBV28 with TRBJ2-5; 9 bases fit TRBD2. With 3 bases clipped from V and 7 bases from J, the junction kept 6 bases outside the gene matches. Germline CDR1 and CDR2: MDHEN and SYDVKM. The CDR3 is made up of 14 amino acids. The CDR3 is CASSLRGGLRTQYF. The CDR3 nucleotides are TGTGCCAGCAGTTTGCGGGGGGGCTTGAGGACCCAGTACTTC.

V gene TRBV7-6 combines with J gene TRBJ2-2; 8 bases match TRBD1. V lost 7 bases, J lost 0 bases, and 1 base stayed unmatched. CDR1 SGHVS and CDR2 FNYEAQ come from the germline V gene. The CDR3 runs to 14 residues. The CDR3 DNA follows: TGTGCCAGCAACAGGGGGACGAACACCGGGGAGCTGTTTTTT. Protein: CASNRGTNTGELFF.